This TCR beta chain was obtained from a study of OX40 agonist ivuxolimab in advanced cancers. Study-wide background: Dose-escalation patients' cancers were hepatocellular carcinoma, melanoma, renal cell or head and neck cancer. Study-wide findings and caveats: By week 6 at 0.1 to 3.0 mg/kg, blood CD4+ and CD8+ T cells had expanded clonally.

In regard to this clone: Its antigen is not identified.

Generated by immunoSEQ multiplex PCR, the TCRdb table keeps only in-frame clones and is missing some. The repertoire has around 72,000 clones, roughly four fifths of them found once; the top ten carry approximately 0.38%. CDR1 is LGHNA, CDR2 YNFKEQ, per germline. The V end lost 6 bases, the J end lost 7 bases, and 22 bases lay between the germline ends. The CDR3 runs to 16 residues. The genes are TRBV4-2 and TRBJ1-5; D perhaps matches TRBD1 (5 bases). Material: CD4+ or CD8+ T cells sorted from blood, obtained in a trial of the OX40 agonist ivuxolimab. The clonotype comes from an adult with an advanced solid tumor such as melanoma, head and neck, liver or kidney cancer. The CDR3 sequence: CASSFLAGTSFQPQHF. The CDR3 DNA follows: TGTGCCAGCAGTTTCCTTGCCGGGACTTCCTTCCAGCCCCAGCATTTT.